The 27 T cell receptor beta chains in this list originate from one sample, sequenced in a study of T-cell reconstitution after alpha-beta-depleted transplantation in children. As it was prepared, the TCRbeta library received unique molecular identifiers. TCRdb reprocessed the PCR reads with MiXCR, giving one entry per CDR3 protein. The table lists 500,000 to 750,000 distinct CDR3 sequences, roughly 13% of them singletons. The sequencing here drew on PBMCs, mostly from graft donor cells, taken 360 days after TCRalphabeta/CD19-depleted stem cell transplant. Every receptor here comes from a male patient under 18 who had a stem cell transplant for acute myeloid leukemia, so the T cells may come from the graft donor.

This clonotype was counted between two and nine times. The chain couples TRBV21-1 to TRBJ1-4. TRBV21-1 corresponds to a pseudogene. The CDR3 extends over 17 amino acids. The CDR3 DNA sequence: TGTGCCAGCAGCCGCTACGTCGCCTTCGGGTGCGGTGAAAAACTGTTTTTT. Residues: CASSRYVAFGCGEKLFF.

This clonotype was counted a few times. The rearrangement joins TRBV6-1 to TRBJ2-1; D unresolved. Germline CDR1 reads MNHNS; CDR2 reads SASEGT. The V end lost 7 bases, the J end lost 6 bases, and 10 bases lay between the germline ends. The CDR3 is 12 amino acids. In nucleotides, the CDR3 is TGTGCCAGCATTCCACAGCCCAATGAGCAGTTCTTC. Residues: CASIPQPNEQFF.

This clonotype was seen repeatedly, ten times or more. The gene calls are TRBV6-5 and TRBJ1-6; 10 bases are shared with TRBD1. The CDR3 covers 17 residues. In germline, CDR1 is MNHEY, CDR2 SVGAGI. Trimming removed 4 bases from V and 3 bases from J; junction bases left unmatched: 6. The CDR3 sequence: CASSFWRDRGYNSPLHF. The CDR3 bases are TGTGCCAGCAGTTTCTGGAGGGACAGGGGCTATAATTCACCCCTCCACTTT.

This chain joins TRBV13 and TRBJ2-1; TRBD2 agrees at 10 bases. This CDR3 comprises 16 residues. Losses at the gene ends were 4 bases for V and 2 bases for J; bases not matched to a gene: 5. Looked up from germline, CDR1 is PRHDT and CDR2 is FYEKMQ (reference sequence). This CDR3 reads CASSSGLAEAYNEQFF. CDR3 DNA sequence: TGTGCCAGCAGCTCAGGACTAGCGGAAGCCTACAATGAGCAGTTCTTC.

The V and J genes are TRBV12-3 or TRBV12-4 and TRBJ2-7, with D tentatively TRBD2 (5 bases). This CDR3 is built from 15 residues. Trimming left V 4 bases short and J 1 base short, with 14 bases between. The CDR3 DNA is TGTGCCAGCAGTTCCCCCGTGCGGGTGTCCTACGAGCAGTACTTC. This translates into CASSSPVRVSYEQYF.

The sample holds a few counts of this clonotype. The J gene is TRBJ1-2, the V gene TRBV7-9; D may be TRBD1 (6 bases). The CDR3 spans 17 residues. V was pared by 4 bases and J by 0 bases, with 18 bases between. Germline V gene lookup returns CDR1 SEHNR and CDR2 FQNEAQ (reference sequence). The CDR3 DNA reads as TGTGCCAGCAGCTCCACTCAGGGGCTCGGAGCTAACTATGGCTACACCTTC. The encoded protein is CASSSTQGLGANYGYTF.

CDR3 bases: TGTGCCAGCAGCTTAGCTTCGACAGGGAACGAGCAGTACTTC. Protein sequence: CASSLASTGNEQYF. The chain recombines TRBV7-9 with TRBJ2-7; 7 bases agree with TRBD1. CDR1 and CDR2 (germline): SEHNR, FQNEAQ (reference sequence). The trim removed 0 bases at V and 5 bases at J, leaving 4 bases unmatched. The CDR3 covers 14 residues.

This clonotype was recorded once. The chain couples TRBV7-3 to TRBJ2-3; D unresolved. V lost 2 bases and J 3 bases, leaving 9 bases between the germline ends. This CDR3 comprises 14 residues. CDR1 and CDR2 from the germline V gene are SGHTA and FQGTGA. CDR3 sequence: CASSLFSSTDTQYF. CDR3 sequence (DNA): TGTGCCAGCAGCTTATTTAGCTCTACAGATACGCAGTATTTT.

This clonotype has more than one count but fewer than ten. V usage is TRBV12-3 or TRBV12-4 and J usage is TRBJ2-2, with D tentatively TRBD2 (5 bases). Trimming took 7 bases from V and 4 from J, leaving 16 bases between them. The CDR3 is 15 residues long. CDR3 protein: CASTIMTGFTGELFF. The CDR3 DNA follows: TGTGCCAGCACTATCATGACGGGATTCACCGGGGAGCTGTTTTTT.

The genes are TRBV4-3 and TRBJ2-1; no firm D call. V was cut by 2 bases and J by 4 bases, with 12 bases left in between. This CDR3 is 15 amino acids long. Per the germline V gene, CDR1 is LGHNA and CDR2 is YSLEER. CDR3 in DNA: TGCGCCAGCAGCCAAAGGTTAGGCCCTTACAATGAGCAGTTCTTC. It codes for CASSQRLGPYNEQFF.

This clonotype was detected many times. V gene TRBV28 combines with J gene TRBJ2-1, with D possibly being TRBD1 (5 bases). The CDR3 sequence is 15 residues long. V lost 5 bases, J lost 0 bases, and 11 bases lay in between. Per germline, CDR1 MDHEN and CDR2 SYDVKM. CDR3 in amino acids: CASSPSRVSYNEQFF. CDR3 nucleotide sequence: TGTGCCAGCAGTCCGAGCAGGGTCTCCTACAATGAGCAGTTCTTC.

This clonotype occurred many times. J is TRBJ1-2 and V is TRBV12-3 or TRBV12-4; D is unclear. This CDR3 has 11 amino acids. The germline V and J ends were trimmed by 8 bases and 0 bases, with 4 bases remaining between them. CDR3 sequence: CASQTNYGYTF. In nucleotides, the CDR3 is TGTGCCAGCCAGACTAACTATGGCTACACCTTC.

The J gene is TRBJ2-7, the V gene TRBV6-5, with D perhaps TRBD2 (6 bases). V was shortened by 0 bases and J by 2 bases, with 11 bases between the two germline ends. The CDR3 has 15 residues. Germline V gene lookup returns CDR1 MNHEY and CDR2 SVGAGI. CDR3 nucleotide sequence: TGTGCCAGCAGTTACTCGGGAGGCTCCACCTACGAGCAGTACTTC. Its protein product is CASSYSGGSTYEQYF.

This clonotype came up a few times. The gene calls are TRBV18 and TRBJ2-5; TRBD2 is a possible D gene (6 bases). The V end lost 2 bases, the J end lost 3 bases, and 13 bases lay between the germline ends. This CDR3 has 15 residues. Germline assignment: CDR1 KGHSH and CDR2 LQKENI. CDR3 coding DNA: TGTGCCAGCTCACCAATGCGGGGATCAAAAGAGACCCAGTACTTC. This encodes CASSPMRGSKETQYF.

In its sample, this clonotype was seen once. V is TRBV7-8 and J is TRBJ2-7; D remains unclear. The CDR3 consists of 14 residues. CDR1 is SGHVS, CDR2 FQNEAQ, per germline. The V and J ends lost 1 base and 3 bases respectively, with 10 bases between them. CDR3 region: CASSLESADYEQYV. CDR3 nucleotide sequence: TGTGCCAGCAGCTTAGAATCTGCAGACTACGAGCAGTACGTC.

The chain is built from TRBV7-3 and TRBJ2-7; a weak D match, TRBD2 (5 bases). V was pared by 2 bases and J by 13 bases, with 15 bases between. This CDR3 comprises 12 residues. Germline values: CDR1 SGHTA, CDR2 FQGTGA. The CDR3 DNA reads as TGTGCCAGCAGCTTAGCAGGAGTCGGGGTTTACTTC. Residues: CASSLAGVGVYF.

The chain has TRBV18 and TRBJ1-6; no clear D. This CDR3 spans 12 amino acids. V lost 2 bases and J 7 bases, leaving 3 bases between the germline ends. Germline CDR1 is KGHSH and CDR2 is LQKENI. CDR3 region: CASSPKNSPLHF. The DNA of the CDR3 is TGTGCCAGCTCACCAAAGAATTCACCCCTCCACTTT.

The CDR3 protein is CASSPWAVSNQPQHF. The CDR3 DNA is TGTGCCAGCTCACCATGGGCAGTAAGCAATCAGCCCCAGCATTTT. The J gene is TRBJ1-5, the V gene TRBV18; the D is unclear. Trimming took off 2 bases at V and 1 base at J, with 9 bases between the two ends. Germline CDR1 KGHSH, CDR2 LQKENI. The length of the CDR3 is 15 residues.

This clonotype was counted between two and nine times. This chain links TRBV4-3 with TRBJ2-1; 14 bases are a match to TRBD2. The CDR3 length is 17 residues. Unmatched junction bases numbered 8, after V lost 1 base and J lost 9 bases. Germline V gene data show CDR1 as LGHNA and CDR2 as YSLEER. CDR3 sequence (DNA): TGCGCCAGCAGCCAAGGACCGGGACTAGCGGGAGAGGGTGAGCAGTTCTTC. Protein: CASSQGPGLAGEGEQFF.

This clonotype was detected many times. The genes are TRBV27 and TRBJ2-3; TRBD2 matches 13 bases. The CDR3 length is 17 residues. The trim removed 5 bases at V and 4 bases at J, leaving 9 bases unmatched. CDR1 and CDR2 from the germline V gene are MNHEY and SMNVEV (reference sequence). CDR3 in amino acids: CASSPKLAGGHPDTQYF. DNA for the CDR3: TGTGCCAGCAGTCCCAAACTAGCGGGAGGGCATCCAGATACGCAGTATTTT.

This clonotype was counted between two and nine times. The chain couples TRBV3-1 to TRBJ2-7; tentatively, D is TRBD2 (5 bases). The CDR3 contains 15 residues. The germline gives CDR1 LGHDT, CDR2 YNNKEL (reference sequence). Trimming removed 2 bases at V and 2 bases at J, with 13 bases between. The CDR3 DNA is TGTGCCAGCAGCCAACCCGGGAACCATCCCTACGAGCAGTACTTC. Its protein is CASSQPGNHPYEQYF.

This clonotype has only a few counts. This chain uses TRBV7-9 with TRBJ2-7, with D uncertain. Germline V gene sequence: CDR1 SEHNR, CDR2 FQNEAQ (reference sequence). The CDR3 is 14 amino acids. With 5 bases removed from V and 0 bases from J, the gap between germline ends came to 11 bases. The CDR3 DNA reads as TGTGCCAGCAGCCAGGTCAGTCTCTCCTACGAGCAGTACTTC. Residues: CASSQVSLSYEQYF.

The chain recombines TRBV20-1 with TRBJ2-7; possibly TRBD1 or TRBD2 for D (6 bases each). Germline V lookup: CDR1 DFQATT, CDR2 SNEGSKA (reference sequence). V lost 3 bases and J lost 0, with 15 bases in between. The CDR3 extends over 15 amino acids. The CDR3 DNA is TGCAGTGCTAGCGAGACCCCGGGGGCCTCCTACGAGCAGTACTTC. It encodes CSASETPGASYEQYF.

This clonotype was detected only a few times. This chain joins TRBV4-3 and TRBJ1-1, with 7 bases that match TRBD1. Trimming cost V 1 base and J 4 bases; bases outside gene matches: 30. Germline lookup yields CDR1 LGHNA and CDR2 YSLEER. The CDR3 runs 23 residues. CDR3 sequence: CASSQGAYRAPLRYRGISTEAFF. In nucleotides, the CDR3 is TGCGCCAGCAGCCAAGGAGCATACCGTGCACCGTTACGTTACAGGGGTATCAGCACTGAAGCTTTCTTT.

The sample holds many counts of this clonotype. This chain uses TRBV4-3 with TRBJ2-7; TRBD2 matches 7 bases. The J segment lost 6 bases and the V segment lost 2 bases, leaving 10 bases of the junction unmatched. Germline V gene data show CDR1 as LGHNA and CDR2 as YSLEER. This CDR3 comprises 15 residues. CDR3 nucleotide sequence: TGCGCCAGCAGCCAATCTAGTGGGAGGGTTAGCGAGCAGTACTTC. It encodes CASSQSSGRVSEQYF.

This clonotype has just a few counts. V usage is TRBV25-1 and J usage is TRBJ2-7; 7 positions match TRBD1. This CDR3 has 14 residues. CDR1 and CDR2 (germline): MGHDK, SYGVNS. Unmatched junction bases numbered 4, after V lost 3 bases and J lost 2 bases. This CDR3 reads CASSDPGTAYEQYF. CDR3 DNA: TGTGCCAGCAGTGACCCCGGGACAGCCTACGAGCAGTACTTC.

This clonotype has only a few counts. V gene TRBV9 combines with J gene TRBJ1-2; tentatively, D is TRBD1 (6 bases). CDR1 is SGDLS and CDR2 is YYNGEE in the germline V gene. There are 13 residues in the CDR3. V lost 3 bases, J lost 8 bases, and 14 bases lay in between. This CDR3 is CASSGVRGQGYTF. The CDR3 region has the DNA TGTGCCAGCAGCGGGGTCCGGGGGCAGGGCTACACCTTC.